The 18 T cell receptor beta chains given below trace back to one sample, sequenced in a study of cytomegalovirus exposure and HLA in healthy donors. PCR used 60 Vbeta primers and 13 Jbeta primers. TCRdb keeps only in-frame clones here, not all; method: immunoSEQ multiplex PCR. Counted here are about 240,000 clones, about 80% occurring once; the ten biggest clones make up about 7.3%. What was sequenced was PBMCs. These receptors all come from a woman aged 60-75 years in good health and CMV-seropositive.

This clone was recorded only once. The chain combines TRBV28 with TRBJ2-2, with a weak D call TRBD2 (5 bases). Trimming cost V 7 bases and J 2 bases, with 11 bases left between them. The CDR3 length is 14 residues. Germline CDR1 is MDHEN and CDR2 is SYDVKM. CDR3 residues: CASIHGLNTGELFF. The CDR3 bases are TGTGCCAGCATACACGGACTTAACACCGGGGAGCTGTTTTTT.

The genes are TRBV7-3 and TRBJ2-5, with D perhaps matching TRBD2 (6 bases). The V end lost 5 bases, the J end lost 1 base, and 14 bases lay between the germline ends. This CDR3 spans 15 amino acids. Germline-derived CDR1 and CDR2 are SGHTA and FQGTGA. This CDR3 reads CASSPVGGGQETQYF. The CDR3 region has the DNA TGTGCCAGCAGCCCCGTCGGGGGTGGCCAAGAGACCCAGTACTTC.

The V gene is TRBV18, the J gene TRBJ2-2; D gene uncertain. CDR3 length equals 18 residues. The V end lost 0 bases, the J end lost 2 bases, and 16 bases lay between the germline ends. CDR1 KGHSH and CDR2 LQKENI come from the germline V gene. The CDR3 region has the DNA TGTGCCAGCTCACCACCGACGGAGCAAAAAGACAACACCGGGGAGCTGTTTTTT. Its translation: CASSPPTEQKDNTGELFF.

V and J are TRBV5-4 and TRBJ2-5, with 8 positions matching TRBD2. Germline CDR1 SGHNT, CDR2 YYREEE (reference sequence). The V and J ends lost 3 bases and 1 base, in that order; junction bases with no gene match: 14. The CDR3 has 18 amino acids. CDR3 sequence reads: CASSSPQEIAGFQETQYF. As DNA, the CDR3 is TGTGCCAGCAGCTCCCCCCAGGAGATAGCGGGGTTCCAAGAGACCCAGTACTTC. Full variable domain (outside the CDR3, taken from reference TRBV5-4 and TRBJ2-5): ETGVTQSPTHLIKTRGQQVTLRCSSQSGHNTVSWYQQALGQGPQFIFQYYREEENGRGNFPPRFSGLQFPNYSSELNVNALELDDSALYLCASSSPQEIAGFQETQYFGPGTRLLVL.

The chain combines TRBV5-4 with TRBJ1-1; 9 bases line up with TRBD1. The CDR3 sequence is 14 residues long. Looked up from germline, CDR1 is SGHNT and CDR2 is YYREEE (reference sequence). V was pared by 4 bases and J by 3 bases, with 4 bases of the junction left unmatched. CDR3 sequence reads: CASSTGQGDTEAFF. The CDR3 DNA follows: TGTGCCAGCAGCACGGGACAGGGCGACACTGAAGCTTTCTTT.

The chain has TRBV5-1 and TRBJ1-2; 8 bases map to TRBD1. J lost 0 bases, V lost 4 bases, and 8 bases had no gene match. The CDR3 consists of 16 residues. Germline V gene lookup returns CDR1 SGHRS and CDR2 YFSETQ. The CDR3 here is CASSPGQGTTNYGYTF. Here the CDR3 DNA reads TGCGCCAGCAGCCCTGGACAGGGAACAACTAACTATGGCTACACCTTC.

In the case of this clone: The junction differs from germline at one of its ends, possibly a read error. The rearrangement links TRBV7-9 to TRBJ2-7; TRBD1 matches at 8 bases. The length of the CDR3 is 13 residues. The germline CDR1 and CDR2 sequences are SEHNR and FQNEAQ (reference sequence). CDR3 loop: CSSSWQGAYEQYF. CDR3 nucleotides: TGTTCCAGCAGCTGGCAGGGGGCATACGAGCAGTACTTC.

This clone appeared once. The chain combines TRBV18 with TRBJ1-1, with a possible D match to TRBD1 (5 bases). Germline CDR1 KGHSH, CDR2 LQKENI. The ends were cut back, 4 bases at V and 6 bases at J, with 15 bases in the middle. The CDR3 extends over 14 amino acids. CDR3 sequence reads: CASSQGRGSAEAFF. In DNA form, the CDR3 reads TGTGCCAGCTCACAGGGGCGGGGTAGCGCTGAAGCTTTCTTT.

The rearrangement links TRBV27 to TRBJ2-4; maybe TRBD2 (6 bases). CDR3 size: 17 residues. V lost 3 bases to trimming and J lost 1 base, with 16 bases between them. From germline, CDR1 is MNHEY and CDR2 SMNVEV (reference sequence). CDR3 in amino acids: CASSFGGGRGAKNIQYF. Here the CDR3 DNA reads TGTGCCAGCAGTTTTGGAGGAGGGCGCGGGGCCAAAAACATTCAGTACTTC.

A few counts support this clone. V usage is TRBV11-1 and J usage is TRBJ1-2; 9 bases are shared with TRBD1. CDR1 and CDR2 (germline): SGHAT, FQDESV (reference sequence). The V and J ends lost 1 base and 5 bases, in that order; junction bases with no gene match: 2. This CDR3 region has 14 residues. This chain's CDR3 is CASSLEGQGYGYTF. The CDR3 coding sequence is TGTGCCAGCAGCTTAGAGGGACAGGGATATGGCTACACCTTC.

The V call is TRBV19, the J call TRBJ1-4; D not certain. The CDR3 is made up of 13 amino acids. Germline-derived CDR1 and CDR2 are LNHDA and SQIVND (reference sequence). Trimming stripped 2 bases from V and 2 bases from J, with 3 bases between. The CDR3 here is CASSIPTNEKLFF. The CDR3 coding sequence is TGTGCCAGTAGTATACCGACTAATGAAAAACTGTTTTTT. Together with reference TRBV19 and TRBJ1-4, the CDR3 gives the full variable domain: DGGITQSPKYLFRKEGQNVTLSCEQNLNHDAMYWYRQDPGQGLRLIYYSQIVNDFQKGDIAEGYSVSREKKESFPLTVTSAQKNPTAFYLCASSIPTNEKLFFGSGTQLSVL.

The V call is TRBV4-1, the J call TRBJ2-5, with 8 bases matching TRBD1. Germline V gene lookup returns CDR1 MGHRA and CDR2 YSYEKL. The CDR3 totals 19 residues. Trimming cost V 3 bases and J 5 bases; bases outside gene matches: 20. CDR3 nucleotides: TGCGCCAGCAGCCACCGCCCCCGGCAGGGAGACGGGGACAGGGAGACCCAGTACTTC. This encodes CASSHRPRQGDGDRETQYF.

This clone was recorded once. The chain recombines TRBV23-1 with TRBJ2-7; 10 bases align to TRBD1. TRBV23-1 is identified as an open reading frame with a role that is uncertain. V was clipped by 3 bases and J by 3 bases; unmatched bases: 20. The CDR3 consists of 20 residues. The CDR3 is CASSHPGTGEQAGRYYEQYF. Written as DNA, the CDR3 is TGCGCCAGCAGTCACCCCGGGACAGGGGAACAGGCGGGTAGGTACTACGAGCAGTACTTC.

This clone was observed a few times. The chain combines TRBV4-1 with TRBJ2-3; TRBD2 matches at 14 bases. The CDR3 is 19 amino acids. V lost 1 base, J lost 3 bases, and 9 bases stayed unmatched. Germline V gives CDR1 MGHRA, CDR2 YSYEKL. CDR3 bases: TGCGCCAGCAGCCAAGCGACTAGCGGGAGGGCCTGGTTGACAGATACGCAGTATTTT. Amino acid sequence: CASSQATSGRAWLTDTQYF.

This chain links TRBV5-1 with TRBJ2-1; a possible D gene is TRBD2 (5 bases). This CDR3 is 14 amino acids long. Per germline, CDR1 SGHRS and CDR2 YFSETQ. With 0 bases removed from V and 4 bases from J, the gap between germline ends came to 8 bases. The CDR3 nucleotides read TGCGCCAGCAGCTTGGTGTCGGGATACAATGAGCAGTTCTTC. Amino acids: CASSLVSGYNEQFF.

V gene TRBV7-9 combines with J gene TRBJ1-1; D may be TRBD1 (5 bases). The CDR3 sequence is 12 residues long. Germline lookup yields CDR1 SEHNR and CDR2 FQNEAQ (reference sequence). Trimming cost V 3 bases and J 6 bases, with 8 bases left between them. The CDR3 loop is CASSFWGAEAFF. Written as DNA, the CDR3 is TGTGCCAGCAGCTTCTGGGGGGCTGAAGCTTTCTTT.

The V and J genes are TRBV5-1 and TRBJ1-1, with TRBD1 matching 9 bases. V was pared by 2 bases and J by 4 bases, with 3 bases of the junction left unmatched. Per germline, CDR1 SGHRS and CDR2 YFSETQ. CDR3 size: 14 residues. Here the CDR3 reads CASSFPDRGTEAFF. The CDR3 DNA is TGCGCCAGCAGCTTCCCGGACAGGGGCACTGAAGCTTTCTTT.

The chain joins TRBV5-5 to TRBJ1-3, with D unresolved. V dropped 1 base and J dropped 5 bases, with 4 bases sitting between them. CDR3 length: 12 residues. The V gene's germline CDR1 is SGHKS and CDR2 YYEKEE (reference sequence). This CDR3 reads CASSLSRNTIYF. The CDR3 DNA reads as TGTGCCAGCAGCTTGTCTCGAAACACCATATATTTT.